The 28 T cell receptor beta chains below come from one sample, sequenced in a study of shared T cell receptors in the human thymus. Sequencing was performed with immunoSEQ multiplex PCR; in TCRdb, only in-frame clones are kept and a portion is missing. The profile shows approximately 580,000 clones, 75% to 80% of them singletons. These same data were also listed under a study on human thymus T cells.

Sequenced: thymocytes. These receptors originate from a boy younger than two with a congenital heart defect.

Turning to this clone: The sample contains more than one DNA sequence encoding this CDR3. The chain joins TRBV9 to TRBJ2-7, with 9 bases lining up with TRBD2. Germline V CDR1 and CDR2: SGDLS, YYNGEE. The CDR3 covers 15 residues. V lost 4 bases to trimming and J lost 0 bases; unmatched junction nucleotides: 5. The CDR3 DNA follows: TGTGCCAGCAGCCCGACTAGCGGCAGCTCCTACGAGCAGTACTTC. Translating it yields CASSPTSGSSYEQYF. Using reference TRBV9 and TRBJ2-7 for the parts outside the CDR3, the full variable domain is DSGVTQTPKHLITATGQRVTLRCSPRSGDLSVYWYQQSLDQGLQFLIQYYNGEERAKGNILERFSAQQFPDLHSELNLSSLELGDSALYFCASSPTSGSSYEQYFGPGTRLTVT.

This chain joins TRBV7-9 and TRBJ2-7; 8 bases match TRBD2. Germline V gene lookup returns CDR1 SEHNR and CDR2 FQNEAQ (reference sequence). The CDR3 totals 17 residues. V lost 5 bases, J lost 2 bases, and 14 bases stayed unmatched. CDR3 region: CASSHPRSGEKPYEQYF. The CDR3 bases are TGTGCCAGCAGCCACCCACGTAGCGGGGAGAAACCCTACGAGCAGTACTTC.

V gene TRBV25-1 combines with J gene TRBJ2-7; 7 bases map to TRBD2. Germline V CDR1 and CDR2: MGHDK, SYGVNS. The CDR3 has 17 amino acids. Unmatched junction bases numbered 13, after V lost 3 bases and J lost 2 bases. The CDR3 protein is CASSDPNGSGETYEQYF. The CDR3 nucleotides are TGTGCCAGCAGTGACCCTAATGGCAGCGGGGAGACCTACGAGCAGTACTTC.

This clone has a single count. The rearrangement links TRBV30 to TRBJ1-5, with 12 bases lining up with TRBD1. This CDR3 is built from 15 residues. V gave up 3 bases and J gave up 5 bases; unmatched junction bases: 5. Germline V lookup: CDR1 GTSNPN, CDR2 SVGIG (reference sequence). The CDR3 bases are TGTGCCTGGAGGGGACAGGGGGCGCTCGATCAGCCCCAGCATTTT. Translated: CAWRGQGALDQPQHF.

This rearrangement joins TRBV19 to TRBJ2-3, with a weak D call TRBD1 (6 bases). The CDR3 is made up of 14 amino acids. Germline lookup yields CDR1 LNHDA and CDR2 SQIVND (reference sequence). V was pared by 10 bases and J by 0 bases, with 14 bases between. CDR3 bases: TGTGCCACCCTAGGGACATCTAGCACAGATACGCAGTATTTT. This encodes CATLGTSSTDTQYF.

The chain recombines TRBV27 with TRBJ2-7, with D perhaps TRBD1 (7 bases). The V and J ends lost 7 bases and 5 bases respectively, with 18 bases between them. The CDR3 sequence is 14 residues long. The germline V gene has CDR1 MNHEY and CDR2 SMNVEV (reference sequence). This chain's CDR3 is CASNRRGRGNEQYF. DNA for the CDR3: TGTGCCAGCAACCGGAGGGGGCGCGGCAACGAGCAGTACTTC.

The chain has TRBV4-1 and TRBJ1-5; D not resolved. This CDR3 contains 17 residues. CDR1 is MGHRA and CDR2 is YSYEKL in the germline V gene. The V end lost 1 base, the J end lost 2 bases, and 15 bases lay between the germline ends. The DNA of the CDR3 is TGCGCCAGCAGCCAAGGGATTGGGGAGTTTTGCAATCAGCCCCAGCATTTT. Translating gives CASSQGIGEFCNQPQHF.

The chain uses TRBV27 and TRBJ2-4; TRBD2 agrees at 15 bases. Germline CDR1 MNHEY, CDR2 SMNVEV (reference sequence). CDR3 size: 15 residues. The ends lost 10 bases at V and 4 bases at J; junction bases unmatched: 5. This CDR3 is CATRTSGRGKNIQYF. CDR3 bases: TGTGCCACCCGGACTAGCGGGAGGGGTAAAAACATTCAGTACTTC.

The chain links TRBV4-3 to TRBJ2-1; D is unresolved. Germline CDR1 is LGHNA and CDR2 is YSLEER. V dropped 0 bases and J dropped 8 bases, with 11 bases sitting between them. The CDR3 runs to 14 residues. The CDR3 loop reads CASSQDKTNDEQFF. The CDR3 DNA reads TGCGCCAGCAGCCAAGATAAGACAAACGATGAGCAGTTCTTC.

V and J are TRBV7-9 and TRBJ2-1; no firm D call. CDR1 is SEHNR and CDR2 is FQNEAQ in the germline V gene (reference sequence). The CDR3 is made up of 17 amino acids. Trimming cost V 2 bases and J 10 bases, with 24 bases left between them. CDR3 in DNA: TGTGCCAGCAGCTTATGCGCGAGGTCCGTCGGAATGGAGGAGCAGTTCTTC. Translating gives CASSLCARSVGMEEQFF. Full variable domain (outside the CDR3, taken from reference TRBV7-9 and TRBJ2-1): DTGVSQNPRHKITKRGQNVTFRCDPISEHNRLYWYRQTLGQGPEFLTYFQNEAQLEKSRLLSDRFSAERPKGSFSTLEIQRTEQGDSAMYLCASSLCARSVGMEEQFFGPGTRLTVL.

This clone is a singleton in its sample. The chain is built from TRBV5-1 and TRBJ2-7; 13 bases are shared with TRBD2. The ends lost 3 bases at V and 0 bases at J; junction bases unmatched: 21. Looked up from germline, CDR1 is SGHRS and CDR2 is YFSETQ. The CDR3 loop spans 22 amino acids. This CDR3 reads CASSSPSIKLAGGPGSSYEQYF. For the CDR3, the DNA is TGCGCCAGCAGCTCGCCGTCCATAAAACTAGCGGGAGGGCCGGGGAGCTCCTACGAGCAGTACTTC.

The chain employs TRBV2 and TRBJ1-2; no definite D call. The CDR3 extends over 11 amino acids. Trimming left V 2 bases short and J 7 bases short, with 5 bases between. Germline CDR1 is SNHLY and CDR2 is FYNNEI. The CDR3 protein is CASSEQIGYTF. CDR3 bases: TGTGCCAGCAGTGAACAGATTGGCTACACCTTC.

The rearrangement links TRBV30 to TRBJ2-7, with 8 bases matching TRBD1. Germline V CDR1 and CDR2: GTSNPN, SVGIG (reference sequence). The CDR3 is 15 residues long. V lost 2 bases, J lost 2 bases, and 8 bases stayed unmatched. The CDR3 nucleotides are TGTGCCTGGAGTTTCTTCCGGGACAGGACCTACGAGCAGTACTTC. Its translation is CAWSFFRDRTYEQYF.

This clone was picked up a small number of times. The CDR3 reads CASSEDTAEASSYEQYF. CDR3 coding DNA: TGTGCCAGCAGTGAAGATACTGCGGAAGCGAGCTCCTACGAGCAGTACTTC. The rearrangement links TRBV6-1 to TRBJ2-7; no reliable D call. Per germline, CDR1 MNHNS and CDR2 SASEGT. V lost 1 base and J lost 0, with 16 bases in between. This CDR3 region has 17 residues.

The chain combines TRBV11-3 with TRBJ2-2; D might be TRBD1 (7 bases). The CDR3 has 20 residues. The V end was cut by 5 bases, the J end by 1 base, with 26 bases between. Germline values: CDR1 SGHNT, CDR2 YENEEA. The CDR3 loop reads CASSPRGQIIADMNTGELFF. The CDR3 DNA reads as TGTGCCAGCAGCCCTAGGGGACAGATTATAGCGGATATGAACACCGGGGAGCTGTTTTTT. The full variable domain, rest sourced from reference TRBV11-3 and TRBJ2-2, is EAGVVQSPRYKIIEKKQPVAFWCNPISGHNTLYWYLQNLGQGPELLIRYENEEAVDDSQLPKDRFSAERLKGVDSTLKIQPAELGDSAVYLCASSPRGQIIADMNTGELFFGEGSRLTVL.

This clone was seen just once. This rearrangement joins TRBV29-1 to TRBJ2-6; D may be TRBD2 (5 bases). V lost 1 base to trimming and J lost 2 bases, with 9 bases between them. This CDR3 comprises 15 residues. The germline CDR1 and CDR2 sequences are SQVTM and ANQGSEA. The CDR3 loop reads CSVEVVGTGANVLTF. The CDR3 nucleotides read TGCAGCGTTGAAGTAGTCGGGACTGGGGCCAACGTCCTGACTTTC. The full variable domain, with the rest looked up from reference TRBV29-1 and TRBJ2-6, is SAVISQKPSRDICQRGTSLTIQCQVDSQVTMMFWYRQQPGQSLTLIATANQGSEATYESGFVIDKFPISRPNLTFSTLTVSNMSPEDSSIYLCSVEVVGTGANVLTFGAGSRLTVL.

There are a few counts of this clone. The chain links TRBV2 to TRBJ1-3; the match to TRBD1 covers 12 bases. Germline V gene data show CDR1 as SNHLY and CDR2 as FYNNEI. V was clipped by 6 bases and J by 4 bases; unmatched bases: 10. The CDR3 is made up of 17 amino acids. CDR3 sequence reads: CASSLARDRGQGNTIYF. Here the CDR3 DNA reads TGTGCCAGCAGCCTCGCCCGGGACAGGGGGCAAGGAAACACCATATATTTT.

The chain links TRBV4-3 to TRBJ2-7, with 8 bases fitting TRBD2. V trimming: 1 base; J trimming: 0 bases; junction bases outside the gene matches: 8. This CDR3 is 17 amino acids long. Germline CDR1 is LGHNA and CDR2 is YSLEER. CDR3 DNA: TGCGCCAGCAGCCAAGGGAGTACGAGCGGGAGCTCCTACGAGCAGTACTTC. It specifies CASSQGSTSGSSYEQYF.

The chain carries TRBV6-4 and TRBJ1-3; D may be TRBD1 (5 bases). This CDR3 has 14 amino acids. With 7 bases removed from V and 0 bases from J, the gap between germline ends came to 10 bases. Germline lookup yields CDR1 MRHNA and CDR2 SNTAGT. The CDR3 region is CASIVQGSGNTIYF. The CDR3 DNA reads as TGTGCCAGCATTGTGCAGGGCTCTGGAAACACCATATATTTT.

The chain combines TRBV11-2 with TRBJ2-7; 9 bases map to TRBD1. CDR1 SGHAT and CDR2 FQNNGV come from the germline V gene. With 0 bases clipped from V and 3 bases from J, the junction kept 15 bases outside the gene matches. CDR3 size: 19 residues. The chain's CDR3 is CASSLEGLRYRGPGYEQYF. DNA for the CDR3: TGTGCCAGCAGCTTAGAAGGACTTAGATACAGGGGGCCCGGCTACGAGCAGTACTTC.

V is TRBV30 and J is TRBJ2-1, with D possibly being TRBD2 (5 bases). Per the germline V gene, CDR1 is GTSNPN and CDR2 is SVGIG (reference sequence). Trimming cost V 3 bases and J 5 bases, with 20 bases left between them. CDR3 length: 16 amino acids. CDR3: CAWRGGSGARDNEQFF. DNA of the CDR3: TGTGCCTGGAGGGGTGGAAGCGGTGCTAGGGACAATGAGCAGTTCTTC.

J is TRBJ2-1 and V is TRBV27, with 8 bases lining up with TRBD2. From germline, CDR1 is MNHEY and CDR2 SMNVEV (reference sequence). This CDR3 spans 14 amino acids. V gave up 5 bases and J gave up 3 bases; unmatched junction bases: 3. The CDR3 sequence is CASSREGIYNEQFF. The CDR3 DNA sequence: TGTGCCAGCAGTCGGGAGGGGATCTACAATGAGCAGTTCTTC.

The V and J genes are TRBV6-1 and TRBJ2-2; D perhaps matches TRBD2 (6 bases). Trimming stripped 4 bases from V and 6 bases from J, with 18 bases between. Germline V gene data show CDR1 as MNHNS and CDR2 as SASEGT. The CDR3 contains 16 residues. In DNA form, the CDR3 reads TGTGCCAGCAGTGTTAAAAGGGGAGGTCCCCCCGGGGAGCTGTTTTTT. As protein: CASSVKRGGPPGELFF.

This clone was picked up one time. V and J are TRBV28 and TRBJ2-7, with D possibly matching TRBD2 (5 bases). CDR3 length equals 15 residues. Trimming left V 2 bases short and J 6 bases short, with 17 bases between. Germline V lookup: CDR1 MDHEN, CDR2 SYDVKM. The CDR3 DNA follows: TGTGCCAGCAGTTTAGGGGAGCTCCCCACCGGCGAGCAGTACTTC. The encoded protein is CASSLGELPTGEQYF.

This chain links TRBV7-2 with TRBJ2-7; D might be TRBD2 (5 bases). Germline-derived CDR1 and CDR2 are SGHTA and FQGNSA. V was cut by 2 bases and J by 2 bases, with 7 bases left in between. CDR3 size: 13 residues. As DNA, the CDR3 is TGTGCCAGCAGCTTATCCGGGGCCTACGAGCAGTACTTC. This encodes CASSLSGAYEQYF.

J is TRBJ1-2 and V is TRBV25-1; possibly TRBD1 for D (5 bases). Germline loops: CDR1 MGHDK, CDR2 SYGVNS. The CDR3 is 12 residues long. V shed 5 bases and J shed 7 bases, with 11 bases lying between them. CDR3: CASSPLGGGYTF. CDR3 sequence (DNA): TGTGCCAGCAGTCCCCTGGGGGGTGGCTACACCTTC.

The chain has TRBV7-2 and TRBJ1-1; 10 bases map to TRBD1. This CDR3 is 18 amino acids long. Germline V gene sequence: CDR1 SGHTA, CDR2 FQGNSA. V lost 5 bases, J lost 0 bases, and 12 bases stayed unmatched. In nucleotides, the CDR3 is TGTGCCAGCAGCCCTGAGACAGGGGGCCTTACTGTGAACACTGAAGCTTTCTTT. Translation gives CASSPETGGLTVNTEAFF. The full variable domain, completed using reference TRBV7-2 and TRBJ1-1, is GAGVSQSPSNKVTEKGKDVELRCDPISGHTALYWYRQSLGQGLEFLIYFQGNSAPDKSGLPSDRFSAERTGGSVSTLTIQRTQQEDSAVYLCASSPETGGLTVNTEAFFGQGTRLTVV.

This rearrangement joins TRBV14 to TRBJ2-2; 10 nucleotides line up with TRBD2. Losses at the gene ends were 0 bases for V and 10 bases for J; bases not matched to a gene: 8. Per the germline V gene, CDR1 is SGHDN and CDR2 is FVKESK. This CDR3 comprises 16 residues. DNA of the CDR3: TGTGCCAGCAGCCAAGATAACCTAGCGGGAGAGGTGGAGCTGTTTTTT. Amino acid sequence: CASSQDNLAGEVELFF.